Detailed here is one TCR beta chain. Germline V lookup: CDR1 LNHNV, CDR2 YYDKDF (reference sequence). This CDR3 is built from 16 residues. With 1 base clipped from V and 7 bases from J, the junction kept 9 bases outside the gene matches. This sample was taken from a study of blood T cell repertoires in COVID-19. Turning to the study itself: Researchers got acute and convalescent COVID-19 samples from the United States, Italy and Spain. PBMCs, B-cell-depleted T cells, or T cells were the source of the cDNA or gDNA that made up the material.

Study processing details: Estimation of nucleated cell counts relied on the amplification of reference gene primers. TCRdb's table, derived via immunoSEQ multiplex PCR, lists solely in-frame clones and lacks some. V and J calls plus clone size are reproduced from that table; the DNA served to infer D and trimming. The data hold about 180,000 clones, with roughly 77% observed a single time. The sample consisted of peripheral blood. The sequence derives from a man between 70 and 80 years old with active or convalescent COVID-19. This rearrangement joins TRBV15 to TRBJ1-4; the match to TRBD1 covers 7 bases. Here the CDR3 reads CATSRGQQGTGEKLFF. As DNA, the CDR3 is TGTGCCACCAGCAGAGGTCAACAGGGGACGGGTGAAAAACTGTTTTTT.